Listed here are 22 T cell receptor beta chains from one sample, sequenced in a study of chemoradiotherapy in HPV16-positive cancers. Produced via immunoSEQ multiplex PCR; TCRdb's table is partial and in-frame only. The table lists 25,000 to 35,000 clones, 90% to 95% of them singletons. The sample in question was blood, obtained from a patient who underwent chemoradiotherapy. All receptors derive from a human donor with HPV-associated anogenital cancer.

The genes are TRBV4-1 and TRBJ2-1; TRBD2 matches 8 bases. The CDR3 is 16 amino acids. Trimming took 1 base from V and 2 from J; bases not matched to a gene: 4. The germline V gene encodes CDR1 MGHRA and CDR2 YSYEKL. This CDR3 is CASSQGISGAYNEQFF. The DNA for the CDR3 is TGCGCCAGCAGCCAAGGTATTAGCGGGGCCTACAATGAGCAGTTCTTC.

The chain is built from TRBV19 and TRBJ2-1, with 12 bases matching TRBD2. Germline CDR1 LNHDA, CDR2 SQIVND (reference sequence). CDR3 length equals 15 residues. With V trimmed by 4 bases and J by 5 bases, 3 bases remained unmatched. Here the CDR3 reads CASSTGLAGNNEQFF. DNA for the CDR3: TGTGCCAGTAGTACCGGACTAGCGGGAAACAATGAGCAGTTCTTC. The whole variable domain, filled in from reference TRBV19 and TRBJ2-1, reads DGGITQSPKYLFRKEGQNVTLSCEQNLNHDAMYWYRQDPGQGLRLIYYSQIVNDFQKGDIAEGYSVSREKKESFPLTVTSAQKNPTAFYLCASSTGLAGNNEQFFGPGTRLTVL.

A few counts support this clone. This chain connects TRBV9 to TRBJ1-2; the match to TRBD1 covers 10 bases. Germline assignment: CDR1 SGDLS and CDR2 YYNGEE. J lost 3 bases, V lost 2 bases, and 7 bases had no gene match. This CDR3 has 16 residues. The CDR3 coding sequence is TGTGCCAGCAGCGTCTTCCGGGACAGGGGTGACTATGGCTACACCTTC. Translation: CASSVFRDRGDYGYTF. The full variable domain, in which reference TRBV9 and TRBJ1-2 provide the parts outside the CDR3, is DSGVTQTPKHLITATGQRVTLRCSPRSGDLSVYWYQQSLDQGLQFLIQYYNGEERAKGNILERFSAQQFPDLHSELNLSSLELGDSALYFCASSVFRDRGDYGYTFGSGTRLTVV.

The J gene is TRBJ2-3, the V gene TRBV2; 12 bases map to TRBD2. Germline CDR1 SNHLY, CDR2 FYNNEI. CDR3 length: 16 amino acids. The V segment lost 4 bases and the J segment 6 bases; nucleotides outside the gene matches: 8. The CDR3 sequence is CASSVGLAGFRDTQYF. In DNA, the CDR3 is TGTGCCAGCAGTGTTGGACTAGCGGGGTTTAGGGATACGCAGTATTTT.

The genes are TRBV4-1 and TRBJ1-1; perhaps TRBD1 as D (5 bases). Germline V gene data show CDR1 as MGHRA and CDR2 as YSYEKL. The CDR3 totals 13 residues. The V gene lost 8 bases and the J gene lost 4 bases, with 14 bases spanning the gap. The CDR3 is CASASGMGTEAFF. In DNA form, the CDR3 reads TGCGCCAGCGCCTCAGGGATGGGCACTGAAGCTTTCTTT.

This clone was seen more than once but under ten times. The J gene is TRBJ1-1, the V gene TRBV19; D not certain. The V gene's germline CDR1 is LNHDA and CDR2 SQIVND (reference sequence). V was pared by 8 bases and J by 8 bases, with 18 bases between. CDR3 length equals 13 residues. The CDR3 sequence is CASLDHGQDEAFF. DNA for the CDR3: TGTGCCAGTCTAGACCATGGGCAGGACGAAGCTTTCTTT.

A word on this clone: It is unclear where the CDR3 begins or ends on the DNA, so no DNA is shown, and the CDR3 is as TCRdb lists it. The chain carries TRBV2 and TRBJ2-7; TRBD1, the table's D call, lacks a check against the DNA. Including both end residues, the CDR3 is 15 amino acids long. Germline V gives CDR1 SNHLY, CDR2 FYNNEI. CDR3: CASGTDTSSTSSGYF.

This chain joins TRBV30 and TRBJ2-3, with D unclear. The CDR3 is 15 amino acids. Between the trimmed V and J ends, which lost 0 bases and 3 bases, there was a span of 13 bases. Germline CDR1 is GTSNPN and CDR2 is SVGIG (reference sequence). The CDR3 DNA sequence: TGTGCCTGGAGTGTATCGAGAGAAGGGACAGATACGCAGTATTTT. Amino acid sequence: CAWSVSREGTDTQYF. The whole variable domain, remainder taken from reference TRBV30 and TRBJ2-3, is SQTIHQWPATLVQPVGSPLSLECTVEGTSNPNLYWYRQAAGRGLQLLFYSVGIGQISSEVPQNLSASRPQDRQFILSSKKLLLSDSGFYLCAWSVSREGTDTQYFGPGTRLTVL.

The chain recombines TRBV14 with TRBJ2-5, with D possibly being TRBD2 (5 bases). The CDR3 totals 17 residues. V lost 0 bases and J 4 bases, leaving 18 bases between the germline ends. Germline V CDR1 and CDR2: SGHDN, FVKESK. The DNA of the CDR3 is TGTGCCAGCAGCCAAGATAGAGGCCCCGGGGTCGGAGAGACCCAGTACTTC. It translates to CASSQDRGPGVGETQYF.

V usage is TRBV27 and J usage is TRBJ1-5; no definite D call. V was shortened by 6 bases and J by 1 base, with 16 bases between the two germline ends. This CDR3 has 16 amino acids. Germline values: CDR1 MNHEY, CDR2 SMNVEV (reference sequence). The CDR3 protein is CASSPIGVISNQPQHF. The CDR3 coding sequence is TGTGCCAGCAGCCCAATCGGGGTAATAAGCAATCAGCCCCAGCATTTT.

The V and J genes are TRBV4-1 and TRBJ2-7; 9 bases agree with TRBD2. CDR1 and CDR2 (germline): MGHRA, YSYEKL. The CDR3 runs to 17 residues. The ends lost 0 bases at V and 6 bases at J; junction bases unmatched: 12. CDR3: CASSQEPLAGIKIEQYF. Here the CDR3 DNA reads TGCGCCAGCAGCCAAGAGCCACTAGCGGGTATAAAGATCGAGCAGTACTTC.

The chain uses TRBV2 and TRBJ1-1, with TRBD1 as a possible D gene (5 bases). Germline CDR1 and CDR2: SNHLY and FYNNEI. The CDR3 spans 13 residues. Trimming cost V 8 bases and J 6 bases, with 16 bases left between them. The CDR3 DNA reads as TGTGCCAGCTATATCAGGGAGGCGCCTGAAGCTTTCTTT. This encodes CASYIREAPEAFF.

The gene calls are TRBV25-1 and TRBJ2-1; D call uncertain. V gave up 6 bases and J gave up 2 bases, with 14 bases separating them. The CDR3 loop spans 15 amino acids. Germline V gives CDR1 MGHDK, CDR2 SYGVNS. CDR3 sequence reads: CASSPDLGAYNEQFF. The CDR3 bases are TGTGCCAGCAGCCCGGACCTTGGCGCCTACAATGAGCAGTTCTTC.

The chain uses TRBV7-9 and TRBJ1-1; D remains unclear. From germline, CDR1 is SEHNR and CDR2 FQNEAQ (reference sequence). V lost 7 bases and J lost 4, with 7 bases in between. The CDR3 has 11 amino acids. The CDR3 coding sequence is TGTGCCAGCAAGGGTAGCACTGAAGCTTTCTTT. This codes for CASKGSTEAFF.

The chain is built from TRBV28 and TRBJ1-1; TRBD1 might be the D (6 bases). The CDR3 is made up of 14 amino acids. Germline assignment: CDR1 MDHEN and CDR2 SYDVKM. With 5 bases removed from V and 6 bases from J, the gap between germline ends came to 16 bases. For the CDR3, the DNA is TGTGCCAGCAGTCCCCTAGGGGGTGTTCCTGAAGCTTTCTTT. As protein: CASSPLGGVPEAFF.

In the case of this clone: A far larger clone differs by one base, so this is likely a read error. The gene calls are TRBV11-2 and TRBJ1-1; no reliable D call. CDR1 is SGHAT, CDR2 FQNNGV, per germline. The V end was cut by 0 bases, the J end by 0 bases, with 5 bases between. The CDR3 extends over 14 amino acids. CDR3 residues: CASSLEAVNTEAFF. The CDR3 nucleotides read TGTGCCAGCAGCTTAGAGGCTGTGAACACTGAAGCTTTCTTT.

J is TRBJ2-7 and V is TRBV6-1, with D possibly TRBD1 on 6 matching bases. The CDR3 length is 13 residues. V lost 6 bases to trimming and J lost 2 bases, with 11 bases between them. The germline V gene has CDR1 MNHNS and CDR2 SASEGT. Here the CDR3 reads CASRPRDTYEQYF. The CDR3 coding sequence is TGTGCCAGCAGGCCTCGGGACACCTACGAGCAGTACTTC.

The rearrangement links TRBV14 to TRBJ2-7, with D hard to call. CDR1 SGHDN and CDR2 FVKESK come from the germline V gene. The CDR3 spans 15 residues. The germline V and J ends were trimmed by 5 bases and 2 bases, with 16 bases remaining between them. CDR3 nucleotide sequence: TGTGCCAGCAGCTTATATTCCTTGGGCCCCTACGAGCAGTACTTC. Amino acid sequence: CASSLYSLGPYEQYF.

The chain joins TRBV19 to TRBJ1-3; D is undetermined. Trimming took off 5 bases at V and 2 bases at J, with 10 bases between the two ends. CDR1 LNHDA and CDR2 SQIVND come from the germline V gene (reference sequence). The CDR3 spans 14 residues. In nucleotides, the CDR3 is TGTGCCAGTAGTCATTTACAGACTGGAAACACCATATATTTT. This encodes CASSHLQTGNTIYF.

The V call is TRBV4-2, the J call TRBJ1-2; D perhaps matches TRBD1 (5 bases). Germline CDR1 reads LGHNA; CDR2 reads YNFKEQ. CDR3 length equals 14 residues. The V and J ends lost 0 bases and 8 bases respectively, with 13 bases between them. The CDR3 DNA is TGTGCCAGCAGCCAAGATCGAACAGGATCGGGCTACACCTTC. Protein sequence: CASSQDRTGSGYTF.

The rearrangement joins TRBV19 to TRBJ2-2; 7 bases fit TRBD1. This CDR3 comprises 14 residues. Germline V gene data show CDR1 as LNHDA and CDR2 as SQIVND (reference sequence). The V gene end was trimmed by 8 bases and the J gene end by 0 bases; junction bases not matched to a gene: 3. CDR3 loop: CASWGQTNTGELFF. The CDR3, as DNA: TGTGCCAGTTGGGGACAGACGAACACCGGGGAGCTGTTTTTT.

This chain uses TRBV4-1 with TRBJ2-7; 9 positions agree with TRBD1. Germline CDR1 and CDR2: MGHRA and YSYEKL. J gave up 5 bases and V 1 base, and 3 bases lay outside the gene matches. CDR3 length: 14 residues. For the CDR3, the DNA is TGCGCCAGCAGCCAAGTACAGGGGGCTAACGAGCAGTACTTC. Translation: CASSQVQGANEQYF.